This T cell receptor beta chain was observed in a study of blood T cells in healthy people across ages. Germline CDR1 and CDR2: MDHEN and SYDVKM. The CDR3 is made up of 13 amino acids. The J segment lost 5 bases and the V segment lost 5 bases, leaving 3 bases of the junction unmatched. PCR was performed a second time for about 6 to 12 cycles using a sample-barcoded 5' primer and a J-beta primer mix. Each CDR3 protein gets one entry after TCRdb re-called the 5' RACE reads with MiXCR. Found here are more than 1,400,000 distinct CDR3 sequences, 42% of them singletons; the top ten hold less than 8%. The total RNA that was extracted per sample amounted to at least 5 micrograms.

This receptor was identified in a woman younger than 35 in good health. V is TRBV28 and J is TRBJ2-5; 9 bases line up with TRBD1. The sequenced material came from blood. The CDR3 is CASSRDRVETQYF. For the CDR3, the DNA is TGTGCCAGCAGTCGGGACAGGGTGGAGACCCAGTACTTC. Complete variable domain (other parts from reference TRBV28 and TRBJ2-5): DVKVTQSSRYLVKRTGEKVFLECVQDMDHENMFWYRQDPGLGLRLIYFSYDVKMKEKGDIPEGYSVSREKKERFSLILESASTNQTSMYLCASSRDRVETQYFGPGTRLLVL.